These T cell receptor beta chains were read from a single sample in a study of T cell repertoires in cytomegalovirus infection. For these receptors, no antigen is known. MiXCR, applied by TCRdb to the reads, yields one record per CDR3 protein. This sample carries tens of thousands of distinct CDR3 sequences, 25% to 30% of them seen once, and the ten largest clones take 45% to 65%. Sequences were derived from CD8+ T cells from cultured PBMCs, sampled from culture after CMV antigen stimulation. The receptors stem from a human donor in good health (CMV status not recorded). Some clones in this sample may be carry-over from other donors' samples. Both conserved end residues are part of each CDR3. D genes are given only for firm matches. Size is stated for part of the rows, as once, few or many counts, or as a class when the clone is expanded.

.,TRBJ2-3,TRBV6-5,TRBD2,CASSYTSGKGDTQYF,TGTGCCAGCAGTTACACTAGCGGGAAAGGAGATACGCAGTATTTT
many,TRBJ1-1,TRBV5-1,.,CASSLDIGGTEAFF,TGCGCCAGCAGCTTGGACATCGGTGGGACTGAAGCTTTCTTT
.,TRBJ1-4,TRBV7-4,TRBD1,CASSTDRENEKLFF,TGTGCCAGCAGCACGGACAGGGAAAATGAAAAACTGTTTTTT
.,TRBJ2-3,TRBV10-3,TRBD2,CAINEPLAGGTDTQYF,TGTGCCATCAATGAACCCCTAGCGGGGGGCACAGATACGCAGTATTTT
.,TRBJ1-1,TRBV12-5,.,CASGLVLPMEAFF,TGTGCTAGTGGTTTGGTACTACCTATGGAAGCTTTCTTT
.,TRBJ1-1,TRBV11-3,.,CASSSSGARAFF,TGTGCCAGCAGCTCCTCCGGGGCACGGGCTTTCTTT
.,TRBJ2-3,TRBV29-1,TRBD2,CSVAGSGAAPADTQYF,TGCAGCGTTGCGGGTAGCGGGGCCGCGCCCGCAGATACGCAGTATTTT
many,TRBJ2-3,TRBV19,TRBD2,CASSPPLAGSDTQYF,TGTGCCAGTAGTCCCCCACTAGCGGGGTCAGATACGCAGTATTTT
.,TRBJ1-5,TRBV12-3/TRBV12-4,.,CASSSRGDVPQHF,TGTGCCAGCAGTTCAAGGGGGGACGTGCCCCAGCATTTT
many,TRBJ2-1,TRBV20-1,TRBD2,CSATRTSGTFINEQFF,TGCAGTGCTACGAGGACTAGCGGGACGTTCATCAATGAGCAGTTCTTC
.,TRBJ2-3,TRBV7-8,TRBD2,CASSTGLAGIQGQYF,TGTGCCAGCAGCACCGGACTAGCGGGGATACAGGGGCAGTATTTT
few,TRBJ2-7,TRBV7-2,TRBD2,CASSQWGGYEQYF,TGTGCCAGCAGCCAGTGGGGGGGCTACGAGCAGTACTTC
many,TRBJ2-3,TRBV7-8,.,CASSPSVPGSTDTQYF,TGTGCCAGCAGCCCGAGCGTCCCAGGGAGCACAGATACGCAGTATTTT
.,TRBJ2-3,TRBV9,.,CASSVGDLTDTQYF,TGTGCCAGCAGCGTAGGGGACCTCACAGATACGCAGTATTTT
.,TRBJ2-4,TRBV7-8,.,CASSLRGDIQYF,TGTGCCAGCAGCTTACGGGGAGACATTCAGTACTTC
.,TRBJ2-7,TRBV5-1,.,CASSSASGGEQYF,TGCGCCAGCAGCTCCGCATCAGGGGGGGAGCAGTACTTC
.,TRBJ2-7,TRBV7-6,.,CASSLDGRTDEQYF,TGTGCCAGCAGCTTGGACGGGAGAACGGACGAGCAGTACTTC
.,TRBJ1-1,TRBV19,.,CASTLGEGEAFF,TGTGCCAGTACCCTGGGGGAAGGTGAAGCTTTCTTT
few,TRBJ2-5,TRBV20-1,.,CSARSGVHETQYF,TGCAGTGCTAGATCGGGGGTTCACGAGACCCAGTACTTC